Listed here are 27 T cell receptor beta chains from one sample, sequenced in a study of T-cell reconstitution after alpha-beta-depleted transplantation in children. Researchers prepared the TCRbeta library using unique molecular identifiers, the study reports. TCRdb called the PCR reads again in MiXCR, with one record for every CDR3 protein. Of fewer than 1 million distinct CDR3 sequences listed, around 17% are singletons. This specimen was PBMCs, mostly from graft donor cells, taken 360 days after TCRalphabeta/CD19-depleted stem cell transplant. These receptors were obtained from a male patient under 18 who had a stem cell transplant for acute lymphoblastic leukemia, so the T cells may come from the graft donor.

This clonotype was picked up a small number of times. The chain combines TRBV9 with TRBJ2-3, with D possibly called TRBD1 or TRBD2 (6 bases each). CDR3 size: 15 residues. Germline V lookup: CDR1 SGDLS, CDR2 YYNGEE. V was clipped by 3 bases and J by 4 bases, with 15 bases between them. CDR3: CASSEKGGRSDTQYF. CDR3 DNA sequence: TGTGCCAGCAGCGAGAAAGGGGGGCGCTCAGATACGCAGTATTTT.

This clonotype was seen only a few times. The chain uses TRBV10-3 and TRBJ2-1; 7 nucleotides agree with TRBD2. There are 13 residues in the CDR3. The V and J ends lost 9 bases and 0 bases, in that order; junction bases with no gene match: 2. The germline V gene has CDR1 ENHRY and CDR2 SYGVKD. CDR3 residues: CAILADSYNEQFF. The CDR3 nucleotides read TGTGCCATTCTAGCGGACTCCTACAATGAGCAGTTCTTC.

There are many counts of this clonotype. V is TRBV7-2 and J is TRBJ2-1; 10 bases fit TRBD2. J was trimmed by 9 bases and V by 5 bases; bases with no gene match: 7. The CDR3 contains 14 residues. Germline CDR1 is SGHTA and CDR2 is FQGNSA. CDR3 residues: CASSLTSGWSEQFF. The CDR3 region has the DNA TGTGCCAGCAGCCTGACTAGCGGGTGGAGTGAGCAGTTCTTC.

This clonotype was observed a few times. The V gene is TRBV18, the J gene TRBJ2-7, with D perhaps TRBD2 (5 bases). Germline values: CDR1 KGHSH, CDR2 LQKENI. CDR3 length: 14 residues. The V end was cut by 6 bases, the J end by 4 bases, with 16 bases between. The CDR3 region has the DNA TGTGCCAGCTCGCCGGCCCCCCGAGGGTACGAGCAGTACTTC. Its translation: CASSPAPRGYEQYF.

This clonotype occurred once. The rearrangement uses TRBV7-8 and TRBJ1-4; no definite D call. Germline V gene data show CDR1 as SGHVS and CDR2 as FQNEAQ. This CDR3 is 17 amino acids long. V lost 4 bases and J lost 8, with 23 bases in between. The CDR3: CASSSTELIPIREKLFF. The CDR3 DNA sequence: TGTGCCAGCAGCTCCACAGAACTTATCCCCATCAGGGAAAAACTGTTTTTT.

This clonotype was counted a few times. The V call is TRBV5-1, the J call TRBJ2-1; the match to TRBD2 covers 7 bases. V lost 2 bases, J lost 6 bases, and 5 bases stayed unmatched. Germline V CDR1 and CDR2: SGHRS, YFSETQ. The CDR3 loop spans 14 amino acids. The CDR3 DNA reads as TGCGCCAGCAGCTTCCCCGGGACTACCAATGAGCAGTTCTTC. Its protein product is CASSFPGTTNEQFF.

This clonotype was detected only a few times. The chain combines TRBV4-2 with TRBJ2-1; no clear D gene. V lost 0 bases, J lost 2 bases, and 8 bases lay in between. Per the germline V gene, CDR1 is LGHNA and CDR2 is YNFKEQ. This CDR3 is built from 15 residues. Here the CDR3 reads CASSQDKWAYNEQFF. The CDR3 coding sequence is TGTGCCAGCAGCCAAGATAAGTGGGCCTACAATGAGCAGTTCTTC.

The J gene is TRBJ1-1, the V gene TRBV29-1; no definite D call. The CDR3 is 12 residues long. The V end was cut by 8 bases, the J end by 2 bases, with 12 bases between. Germline lookup yields CDR1 SQVTM and CDR2 ANQGSEA. CDR3 nucleotides: TGCAGCCCCCAGTTAGCCAACACTGAAGCTTTCTTT. Translation gives CSPQLANTEAFF.

This clonotype has only a few counts. The chain is built from TRBV5-1 and TRBJ2-5, with a possible D match to TRBD1 (5 bases). In germline, CDR1 is SGHRS, CDR2 YFSETQ. Deletions cut 4 bases from V and 2 bases from J, with 18 bases between. The CDR3 is 16 amino acids. Here the CDR3 reads CASSPLGLGIQETQYF. DNA of the CDR3: TGCGCCAGCAGCCCCCTGGGGCTCGGAATTCAAGAGACCCAGTACTTC.

Many counts were recorded for this clonotype. The rearrangement links TRBV12-3 or TRBV12-4 to TRBJ2-5; 13 nucleotides agree with TRBD2. Trimming at V came to 4 bases and at J to 4 bases, leaving 3 bases not matched to a gene. This CDR3 is built from 15 residues. The chain's CDR3 is CASSSWTSGRETQYF. CDR3 sequence (DNA): TGTGCCAGCAGTTCTTGGACTAGCGGGAGAGAGACCCAGTACTTC.

In this sample, this clonotype turned up a few times. CDR3 sequence reads: CASTSGPGELFF. The CDR3, as DNA: TGTGCCAGCACCTCAGGGCCCGGGGAGCTGTTTTTT. The chain couples TRBV12-3 or TRBV12-4 to TRBJ2-2; D is perhaps TRBD1 (5 bases). The CDR3 spans 12 residues. The V end was cut by 7 bases, the J end by 6 bases, with 9 bases between.

The chain couples TRBV11-1 to TRBJ1-3; D unclear. V was trimmed by 1 base and J by 2 bases, leaving 9 bases between them. CDR3 length equals 15 residues. Germline V gene lookup returns CDR1 SGHAT and CDR2 FQDESV (reference sequence). The CDR3 DNA reads as TGTGCCAGCAGCTTAGGGGTCAGCGCTGGAAACACCATATATTTT. Its translation: CASSLGVSAGNTIYF.

This clonotype occurred a few times. The chain is built from TRBV5-1 and TRBJ2-1, with a tentative D call TRBD1 (5 bases). The CDR3 spans 15 residues. Looked up from germline, CDR1 is SGHRS and CDR2 is YFSETQ. The V end lost 5 bases, the J end lost 0 bases, and 12 bases lay between the germline ends. The CDR3 DNA reads TGCGCCAGCAGTAGAGCGACAGCCTCCTACAATGAGCAGTTCTTC. Translated, it gives CASSRATASYNEQFF. The whole variable domain, remainder taken from reference TRBV5-1 and TRBJ2-1, is KAGVTQTPRYLIKTRGQQVTLSCSPISGHRSVSWYQQTPGQGLQFLFEYFSETQRNKGNFPGRFSGRQFSNSRSEMNVSTLELGDSALYLCASSRATASYNEQFFGPGTRLTVL.

In its sample, this clonotype was seen many times. The V and J genes are TRBV5-1 and TRBJ1-5, with unresolved D. Germline V gene sequence: CDR1 SGHRS, CDR2 YFSETQ. This CDR3 has 13 residues. The V end lost 2 bases, the J end lost 5 bases, and 8 bases lay between the germline ends. The CDR3 sequence: CASSLRADQPQHF. CDR3 sequence (DNA): TGCGCCAGCAGCTTAAGGGCAGATCAGCCCCAGCATTTT.

V gene TRBV25-1 combines with J gene TRBJ2-3, with no clear D. The germline V gene encodes CDR1 MGHDK and CDR2 SYGVNS. V lost 3 bases and J lost 4, with 11 bases in between. The CDR3 loop spans 14 amino acids. This CDR3 reads CASSDPTPPDTQYF. CDR3 DNA sequence: TGTGCCAGCAGTGACCCTACCCCCCCAGATACGCAGTATTTT.

There are many counts of this clonotype. The J gene is TRBJ2-7, the V gene TRBV9; maybe TRBD1 (6 bases). The germline V gene has CDR1 SGDLS and CDR2 YYNGEE. Trimming took off 3 bases at V and 0 bases at J, with 10 bases between the two ends. This CDR3 has 14 amino acids. The CDR3 DNA reads as TGTGCCAGCAGCGCCAGGGGTAGCTCCTACGAGCAGTACTTC. Protein sequence: CASSARGSSYEQYF.

This clonotype was observed many times. V gene TRBV10-3 combines with J gene TRBJ1-5, with TRBD1 identical over 7 bases. CDR3 length equals 13 residues. Germline V CDR1 and CDR2: ENHRY, SYGVKD. J gave up 4 bases and V 7 bases, and 4 bases lay outside the gene matches. CDR3 DNA: TGTGCCATCACCGGACAGGTGAATCAGCCCCAGCATTTT. Protein sequence: CAITGQVNQPQHF.

The table lists this clonotype with a few counts. The chain uses TRBV7-8 and TRBJ2-7; D gene uncertain. There are 11 residues in the CDR3. The V gene lost 3 bases and the J gene lost 13 bases, with 13 bases spanning the gap. CDR1 SGHVS and CDR2 FQNEAQ come from the germline V gene. The CDR3 DNA reads as TGTGCCAGCAGCTTCCATTACAATACCTACTTC. It yields the protein CASSFHYNTYF.

The V call is TRBV29-1, the J call TRBJ2-1, with 10 bases lining up with TRBD2. This CDR3 has 13 amino acids. The junction had 10 bases not matched to a gene; V was cut back by 8 bases and J by 9 bases. Germline-derived CDR1 and CDR2 are SQVTM and ANQGSEA. The CDR3 DNA is TGCAGCCCTGGACTAGCGGACGGGGGTGAGCAGTTCTTC. Translating it yields CSPGLADGGEQFF.

The sample holds a few counts of this clonotype. The chain is built from TRBV29-1 and TRBJ2-3; 7 bases fit TRBD1. Germline-derived CDR1 and CDR2 are SQVTM and ANQGSEA. The CDR3 is made up of 15 amino acids. The V and J ends lost 8 bases and 1 base, in that order; junction bases with no gene match: 12. CDR3 nucleotides: TGCAGCCTTGCCTCGACAGGGAGCCGCACAGATACGCAGTATTTT. It codes for CSLASTGSRTDTQYF.

V is TRBV25-1 and J is TRBJ2-7; 11 bases line up with TRBD2. Germline CDR1 and CDR2: MGHDK and SYGVNS. The CDR3 is 14 residues long. Trimming took 4 bases from V and 4 from J; bases not matched to a gene: 3. The CDR3 nucleotides read TGTGCCAGCAGTGTAGCTAGCGGGAGGTACGAGCAGTACTTC. Protein product: CASSVASGRYEQYF.

In this sample, this clonotype turned up a few times. The rearrangement links TRBV27 to TRBJ2-7; possible D gene TRBD2, 7 bases. Germline values: CDR1 MNHEY, CDR2 SMNVEV (reference sequence). The V end was cut by 8 bases, the J end by 12 bases, with 14 bases between. This CDR3 is built from 10 residues. CDR3 protein: CASEGGPLYF. The CDR3 DNA reads TGTGCCAGCGAGGGGGGGCCTTTGTACTTC.

This clonotype showed up many times. This chain joins TRBV11-3 and TRBJ2-1; D is undetermined. The CDR3 totals 16 residues. Between the trimmed V and J ends, which lost 2 bases and 0 bases, there was a span of 11 bases. CDR1 SGHNT and CDR2 YENEEA come from the germline V gene. CDR3 bases: TGTGCCAGCAGCTTAACCTATGATAGCTCCTACAATGAGCAGTTCTTC. Encoded protein: CASSLTYDSSYNEQFF.

The sample holds many counts of this clonotype. This sequence joins TRBV28 and TRBJ2-7; TRBD2 matches 12 bases. The CDR3 consists of 15 residues. The germline gives CDR1 MDHEN, CDR2 SYDVKM. Trimming removed 5 bases from V and 7 bases from J; junction bases left unmatched: 9. The CDR3 coding sequence is TGTGCCAGCAGTCGACCAGGACTAGCGGGGAGTGAGCAGTACTTC. This gives the protein CASSRPGLAGSEQYF.

In its sample, this clonotype was seen many times. CDR3 bases: TGTGCCAGCACCCTGGGACTTGGCTCCTACAATGAGCAGTTCTTC. Its protein is CASTLGLGSYNEQFF. V usage is TRBV12-3 or TRBV12-4 and J usage is TRBJ2-1; tentatively, D is TRBD2 (6 bases). This CDR3 has 15 residues. The V and J ends lost 7 bases and 0 bases respectively, with 13 bases between them.

This clonotype showed up just a few times. V gene TRBV29-1 combines with J gene TRBJ2-7, with 11 bases matching TRBD2. CDR1 is SQVTM, CDR2 ANQGSEA, per germline. The CDR3 loop spans 15 amino acids. The trim removed 0 bases at V and 7 bases at J, leaving 8 bases unmatched. CDR3 loop: CSVEDPTSGAGEQYF. In DNA form, the CDR3 reads TGCAGCGTTGAAGACCCGACTAGCGGGGCGGGGGAGCAGTACTTC.

The CDR3 spells CASSYDRGNYGYTF. DNA for the CDR3: TGTGCCAGCAGTTACGACAGGGGGAACTATGGCTACACCTTC. The chain is built from TRBV6-5 and TRBJ1-2, with 9 bases identical to TRBD1. With 2 bases clipped from V and 2 bases from J, the junction kept 0 bases outside the gene matches. There are 14 residues in the CDR3. Germline V gene sequence: CDR1 MNHEY, CDR2 SVGAGI.